This T cell receptor beta chain was sequenced for a study of regulatory T cells in long-lasting Graves disease. TCR beta libraries were built with iRepertoire HTBI primers and Arm-PCR of CDR3 regions. In TCRdb, the multiplex PCR reads were re-called with MiXCR into one record per CDR3 protein. The table shows roughly 400,000 distinct CDR3 sequences, with less than 25% occurring only once. V shed 0 bases and J 3 bases; nucleotides not matched to a gene: 10. The length of the CDR3 is 17 residues. The germline CDR1 and CDR2 sequences are LGHNT and FRNRAP. Findings of the study overall: No thyroid tissue was studied; the work used peripheral blood only.

The time point denotes: persistent/refractory GD, antithyroid drugs over 5 years with positive TRAb. Generation of the TCR library employed RNA extracted from PBMCs. In this sample, this clonotype turned up a few times. Its antigen remains unidentified. This chain connects TRBV12-5 to TRBJ2-7, with 8 positions matching TRBD2. The sequence derives from a female donor with Graves disease. Source: peripheral blood mononuclear cells (PBMCs), taken when the disease was refractory, from a patient treated with antithyroid drugs. This CDR3 reads CASGLVPWISGNYEQYF. The DNA of the CDR3 is TGTGCTAGTGGTTTGGTACCCTGGATTAGCGGGAACTACGAGCAGTACTTC.